This T cell receptor (beta chain) was documented in a study of blood T cells in healthy people across ages. Broader study findings: It was not possible, with unsorted PBMCs, to conclusively compare naive and antigen-experienced cells. There were more naive CD4+ cells and higher diversity in long-lived donors than in aged donors.

This CDR3 contains 15 residues. Germline CDR1 reads SGHKS; CDR2 reads YYEKEE (reference sequence). V lost 2 bases, J lost 0 bases, and 9 bases lay in between. Alongside a J-beta primer mix, a sample-barcoded 5' primer served in a second PCR lasting roughly 6 to 11 cycles. Individual samples furnished no less than 2.5 million CDR3-containing paired-end reads apiece. TCRdb recomputed calls from the 5' RACE reads with MiXCR, one row per CDR3 protein. Among about 1.8 million distinct CDR3 sequences listed, around 50% were seen once. This clonotype was seen only once. Its antigen is as yet unknown. Sequencing input: blood. The chain carries TRBV5-5 and TRBJ1-5; the D is unclear. This TCR derives from a woman aged 40 to 50 in good health. The DNA for the CDR3 is TGTGCCAGCAGCTTATATCCGGATAGCAATCAGCCCCAGCATTTT. Residues: CASSLYPDSNQPQHF.